This TCR beta chain emerged from a study of CD8+ T cells in alopecia areata. Background on the study: Tofacitinib therapy lasting 6 to 18 months was followed by 6 months off drug.

To note about this clone: Its specificity is not known.

RNA was extracted and reverse transcribed into cDNA as the sequencing template. The data were produced by immunoSEQ multiplex PCR, yet TCRdb's version contains in-frame clones alone and is incomplete. The sample shows about 160,000 clones, roughly two thirds of them seen only once. Germline lookup yields CDR1 GTSNPN and CDR2 SVGIG (reference sequence). The CDR3 runs to 15 residues. V shed 5 bases and J shed 6 bases, with 22 bases lying between them. Points from the study as a whole: Scalp sample sequencing also detects resident alphabeta T cells of normal skin.

This sample's treatment: oral pan-JAK inhibitor, 5-10 mg twice daily. Lesional scalp punch biopsies and peripheral blood came from alopecia areata patients. Sorting from PBMCs produced CD4+ and CD8+ T cells. The sample in question was CD4+ T cells sorted from blood, obtained at week 4, from a patient treated with tofacitinib. V gene TRBV30 combines with J gene TRBJ1-2; perhaps TRBD1 as D (6 bases). This clonotype was obtained from a human donor with alopecia areata. As DNA, the CDR3 is TGTGCCTGGGCCCCCAAAAGCTTCAGGGGTGATGGCTACACCTTC. The encoded protein is CAWAPKSFRGDGYTF.